The T cell receptor (beta chain) under discussion was sequenced for a study of T cell responses to AZD1222 COVID-19 vaccine (dated by TCRdb to 2020 to 2022). The study in broad terms: A total of approximately 240 trial participants underwent TCR sequencing, of whom approximately 210 received two doses of AZD1222 and some 26 received two doses of the MenACWY control vaccine. Trial participants were enrolled by age into 18-55, 56-69 and 70-plus year subgroups, with about 150, 27 and 61 TCR-sequenced participants respectively. Here is what the overall study found, with its caveats: After two AZD1222 doses, spike-specific TCR breadth and depth were significantly higher than at day 0 and than in MenACWY recipients. The 56-69-year group was small, and its depth increase did not reach significance, likely because of low power. Reportedly, close to half of the unique spike-specific TCRs recognized epitopes lying outside the regions that are mutated in the B.1.351 and B.1.1.7 variants. Participants were mostly white British, with more females than males. The authors suggested clonal diversity may have been underestimated. Conclusions about previously exposed vaccinees were limited because only six or seven AZD1222 recipients were SARS-CoV-2 seropositive at baseline. Vaccine-associated CD4 TCRs spanned the whole spike protein, with dominant responses in regions 160-218 and 743-854. No day 14 peak-response samples were available, so repertoires were characterized only after the peak T cell response.

A remark on this clone: It lacks a known antigen. No qualities accompany the bases; no much larger clone lies one base away.

Explained via the paper, the time point label denotes: about 28 days (+/-7) after the second vaccine dose. AZD1222 recipients with second doses at about 4 weeks or about 12 weeks were pooled, because spike-specific TCR depth and breadth did not differ between schedules. Vaccinee samples were obtained from the UK trials COV001 and COV002, which included a single-blind randomized controlled phase 2/3 trial of AZD1222 (ChAdOx1 nCoV-19) in healthy adults. Trial participant PBMC samples were collected at day 0 and day 28 after the second dose for TCRbeta chain sequencing. The CDR3 regions of human TCRbeta chains were analyzed by immunosequencing. The study's own analysis went as follows. Repertoire TCRs were matched against a reference library of SARS-CoV-2-specific TCRs generated with the MIRA antigen-specificity platform. Breadth meant the fraction of unique TCRs that were SARS-CoV-2-associated, whereas depth meant the fraction of total T cells that were SARS-CoV-2-associated. Using the MIRA data, each spike-specific TCR was assigned both to the spike region to which the TCR was reactive and to a CD4 or CD8 class. Log10-transformed breadth and depth values were compared by one-way ANOVA with Sidak's multiple comparisons tests. TCRdb retrieved this table from immuneACCESS and kept in-frame rearrangements only. Not all clones are present; in checked studies, unresolved V genes account for under half, and no reason is known for the remainder. The V and J calls and the clone size are those of that table, but D and trimming were determined from the DNA. This sample is represented by around 110,000 clones; around 90% of them were singletons. The top ten constitute roughly 5.6% of the sample.

Material: peripheral blood, obtained 28 days after the second AZD1222 dose. This receptor was identified in an adult who received the AZD1222 COVID-19 vaccine.

This receptor has the CDR3 CASSPDRVLGNQPQHF. The nucleotide sequence is given as TGTGCCAGCAGTCCAGACAGGGTGTTAGGCAATCAGCCCCAGCATTTT. The chain is encoded by TRBV27 joined to TRBJ1-5, with 7 bases matching TRBD1. The germline V end is reduced by 5 bases and the J end by 2 bases; junction bases left unmatched: 9. From the cysteine through the phenylalanine, the CDR3 covers 16 amino acids. The DNA shown is the 48-base CDR3, in frame from base 1. The germline V gene (reference sequence) sets CDR1 to MNHEY and CDR2 to SMNVEV.